This note documents a single TCR beta chain sequence. The method was immunoSEQ multiplex PCR; TCRdb's version includes in-frame clones alone and lacks a portion of them. The sample records a few hundred thousand clones, around nine tenths being singletons. This record comes from a study of blood T cell repertoires in COVID-19. The CDR3 is made up of 14 amino acids. Germline V CDR1 and CDR2: SGDLS, YYNGEE. J was trimmed by 4 bases and V by 3 bases; bases with no gene match: 6. Participant ages covered about 18 to 90 years across 25 or so US areas. Cohort allocation depended upon clinical history that participants reported.

What was sequenced was PBMCs or T cells enriched from blood (not recorded which). The receptor was isolated from a woman aged 40 to 55 who had recovered from COVID-19. The chain employs TRBV9 and TRBJ1-1, with 7 bases identical to TRBD1. CDR3 sequence: CASSASTGITEAFF. The CDR3 coding sequence is TGTGCCAGCAGCGCATCGACAGGGATCACTGAAGCTTTCTTT.